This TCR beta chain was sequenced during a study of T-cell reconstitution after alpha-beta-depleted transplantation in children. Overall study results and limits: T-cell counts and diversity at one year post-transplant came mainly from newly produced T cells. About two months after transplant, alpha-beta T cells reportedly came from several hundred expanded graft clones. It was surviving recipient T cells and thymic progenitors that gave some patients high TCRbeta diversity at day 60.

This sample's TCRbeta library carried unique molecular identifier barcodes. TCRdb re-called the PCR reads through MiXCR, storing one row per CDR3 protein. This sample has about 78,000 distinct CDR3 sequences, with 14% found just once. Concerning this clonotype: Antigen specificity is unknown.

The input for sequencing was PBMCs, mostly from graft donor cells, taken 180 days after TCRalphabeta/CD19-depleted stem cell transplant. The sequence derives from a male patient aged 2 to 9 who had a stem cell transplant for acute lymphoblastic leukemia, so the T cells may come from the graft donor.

The DNA of the CDR3 is TGTGCCAGCAGCTCTAGGACCCTGGACAGCTACCAAGAGACCCAGTACTTC. Its protein product is CASSSRTLDSYQETQYF. V is TRBV7-9 and J is TRBJ2-5; D possibly corresponds to TRBD1 (6 bases). Trimming shortened V by 4 bases and J by 0 bases, and 18 bases separated the two germline ends. This CDR3 has 17 amino acids. Germline V gene lookup returns CDR1 SEHNR and CDR2 FQNEAQ (reference sequence).